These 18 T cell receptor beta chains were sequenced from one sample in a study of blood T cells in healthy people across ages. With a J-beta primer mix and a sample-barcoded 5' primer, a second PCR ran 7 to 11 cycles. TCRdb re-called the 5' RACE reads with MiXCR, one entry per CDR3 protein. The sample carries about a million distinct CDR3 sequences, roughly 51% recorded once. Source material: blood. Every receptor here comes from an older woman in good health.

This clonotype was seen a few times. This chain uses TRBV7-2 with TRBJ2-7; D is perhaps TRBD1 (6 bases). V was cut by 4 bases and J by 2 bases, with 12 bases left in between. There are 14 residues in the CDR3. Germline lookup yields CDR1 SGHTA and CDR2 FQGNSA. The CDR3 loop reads CASSSRGGAYEQYF. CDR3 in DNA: TGTGCCAGCAGCTCCCGAGGGGGTGCCTACGAGCAGTACTTC.

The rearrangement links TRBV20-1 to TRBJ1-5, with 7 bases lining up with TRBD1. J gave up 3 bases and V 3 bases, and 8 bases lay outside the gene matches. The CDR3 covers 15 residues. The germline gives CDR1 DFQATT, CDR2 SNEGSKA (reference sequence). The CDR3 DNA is TGCAGTGCTAGGCCTACGGGACAGCTCAATCAGCCCCAGCATTTT. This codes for CSARPTGQLNQPQHF.

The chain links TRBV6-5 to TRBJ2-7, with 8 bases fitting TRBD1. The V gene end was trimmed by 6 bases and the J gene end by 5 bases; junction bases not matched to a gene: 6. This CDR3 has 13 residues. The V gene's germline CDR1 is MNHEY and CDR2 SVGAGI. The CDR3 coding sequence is TGTGCCAGCAGACGGACAGGGATCGACGAGCAGTACTTC. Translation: CASRRTGIDEQYF.

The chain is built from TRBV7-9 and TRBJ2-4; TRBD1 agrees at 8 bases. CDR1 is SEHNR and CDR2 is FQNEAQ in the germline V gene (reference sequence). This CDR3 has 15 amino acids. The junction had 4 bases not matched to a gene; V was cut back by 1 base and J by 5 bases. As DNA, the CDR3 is TGTGCCAGCAGCTTAGAGGACAGGGATGAAAACATTCAGTACTTC. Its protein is CASSLEDRDENIQYF.

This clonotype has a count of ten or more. The CDR3 nucleotides read TGCAGTGCTAAGGTCTCAGGGGGCATAGTGAGCTACACCTTC. Translating gives CSAKVSGGIVSYTF. The V call is TRBV20-1, the J call TRBJ1-2, with 8 bases that match TRBD1. After removal of 4 bases from V and 9 bases from J, the junction contained 13 bases not matched to a gene. The germline CDR1 and CDR2 sequences are DFQATT and SNEGSKA (reference sequence). This CDR3 is built from 14 residues.

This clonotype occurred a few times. The CDR3 loop is CASRMTDYEQYF. Written as DNA, the CDR3 is TGTGCCAGCAGGATGACGGACTACGAGCAGTACTTC. This rearrangement joins TRBV7-9 to TRBJ2-7; D is ambiguous. Germline V gene lookup returns CDR1 SEHNR and CDR2 FQNEAQ (reference sequence). The V and J ends lost 6 bases and 3 bases respectively, with 9 bases between them. The CDR3 consists of 12 residues.

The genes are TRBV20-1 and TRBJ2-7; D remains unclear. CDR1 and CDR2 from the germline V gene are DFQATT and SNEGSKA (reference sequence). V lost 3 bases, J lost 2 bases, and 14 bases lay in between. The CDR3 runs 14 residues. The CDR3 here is CSARWIVPTYEQYF. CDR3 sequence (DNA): TGCAGTGCTAGGTGGATAGTACCTACCTACGAGCAGTACTTC.

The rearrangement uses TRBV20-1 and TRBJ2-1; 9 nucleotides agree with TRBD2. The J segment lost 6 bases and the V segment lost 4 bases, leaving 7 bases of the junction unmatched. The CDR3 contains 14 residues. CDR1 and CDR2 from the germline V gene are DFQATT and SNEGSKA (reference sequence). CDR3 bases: TGCAGTGCTAAGGCTAGCGGGATTTTCAATGAGCAGTTCTTC. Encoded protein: CSAKASGIFNEQFF.

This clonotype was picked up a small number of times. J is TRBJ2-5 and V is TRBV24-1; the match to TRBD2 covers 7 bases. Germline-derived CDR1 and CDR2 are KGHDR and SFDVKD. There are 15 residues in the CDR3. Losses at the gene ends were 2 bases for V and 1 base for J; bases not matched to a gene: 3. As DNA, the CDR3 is TGTGCCACCAGTGATTGGGGCGGGAGCCAAGAGACCCAGTACTTC. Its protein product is CATSDWGGSQETQYF.

The CDR3: CSASALGYEQYF. The CDR3 nucleotides are TGCAGTGCTTCCGCTTTAGGCTACGAGCAGTACTTC. The rearrangement links TRBV20-1 to TRBJ2-7; D remains unclear. CDR1 and CDR2 (germline): DFQATT, SNEGSKA (reference sequence). The CDR3 is 12 amino acids. Between the trimmed V and J ends, which lost 5 bases and 3 bases, there was a span of 11 bases.

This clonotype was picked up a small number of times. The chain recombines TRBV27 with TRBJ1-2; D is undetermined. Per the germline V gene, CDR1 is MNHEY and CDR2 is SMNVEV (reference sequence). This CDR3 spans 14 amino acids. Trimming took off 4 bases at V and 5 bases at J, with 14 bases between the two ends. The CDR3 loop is CASSSRVTSYGYTF. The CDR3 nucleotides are TGTGCCAGCAGTTCCAGAGTCACTAGTTATGGCTACACCTTC.

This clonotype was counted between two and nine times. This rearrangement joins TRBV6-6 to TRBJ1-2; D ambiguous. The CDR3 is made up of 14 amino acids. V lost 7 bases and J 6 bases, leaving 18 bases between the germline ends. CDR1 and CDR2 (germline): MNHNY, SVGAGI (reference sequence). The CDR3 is CASTIGTDYDGYTF. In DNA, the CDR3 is TGTGCCAGCACCATAGGAACAGATTATGATGGCTACACCTTC.

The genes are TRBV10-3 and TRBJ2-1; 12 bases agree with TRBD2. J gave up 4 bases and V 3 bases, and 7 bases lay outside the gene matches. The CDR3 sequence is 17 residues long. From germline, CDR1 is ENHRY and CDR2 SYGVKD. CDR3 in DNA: TGTGCCATCAGTGACCCCCGGACTAGCGGGGTATACAATGAGCAGTTCTTC. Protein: CAISDPRTSGVYNEQFF.

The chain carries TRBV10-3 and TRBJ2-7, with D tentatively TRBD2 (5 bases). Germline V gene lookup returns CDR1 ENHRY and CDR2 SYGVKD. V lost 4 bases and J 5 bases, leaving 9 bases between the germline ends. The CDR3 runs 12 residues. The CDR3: CAISGGGDEQYF. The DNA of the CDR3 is TGTGCCATCAGTGGAGGAGGAGACGAGCAGTACTTC.

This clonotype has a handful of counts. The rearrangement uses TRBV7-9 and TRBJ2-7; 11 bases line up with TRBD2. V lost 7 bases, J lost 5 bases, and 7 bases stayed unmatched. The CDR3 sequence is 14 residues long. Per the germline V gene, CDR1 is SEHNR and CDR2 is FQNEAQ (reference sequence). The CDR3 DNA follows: TGTGCCAGCAACGTAGCGGGAGGGCCCCACGAGCAGTACTTC. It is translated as CASNVAGGPHEQYF.

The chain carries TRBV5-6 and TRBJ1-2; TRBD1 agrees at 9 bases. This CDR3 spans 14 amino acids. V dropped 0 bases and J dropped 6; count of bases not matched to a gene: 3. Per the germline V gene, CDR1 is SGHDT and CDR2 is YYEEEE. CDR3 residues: CASSLEWTGDGYTF. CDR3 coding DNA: TGTGCCAGCAGCTTGGAGTGGACAGGGGATGGCTACACCTTC.

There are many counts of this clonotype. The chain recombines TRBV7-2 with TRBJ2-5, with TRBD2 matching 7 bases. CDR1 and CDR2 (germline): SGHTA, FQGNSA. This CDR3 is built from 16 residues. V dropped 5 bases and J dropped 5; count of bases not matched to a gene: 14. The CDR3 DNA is TGTGCCAGCAGCCCGAATACTGGACTAGTCGGCGAGACCCAGTACTTC. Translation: CASSPNTGLVGETQYF.

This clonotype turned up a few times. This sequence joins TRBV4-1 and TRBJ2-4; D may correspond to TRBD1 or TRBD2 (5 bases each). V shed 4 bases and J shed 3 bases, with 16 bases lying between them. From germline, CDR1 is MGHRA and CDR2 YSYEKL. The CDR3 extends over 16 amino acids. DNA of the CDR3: TGCGCCAGCAGCCCAGGGCAGGGAGCCAACAAAAACATTCAGTACTTC. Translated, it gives CASSPGQGANKNIQYF.